This T cell receptor (beta chain) derives from a study of T cell repertoires in ileal Crohn's disease. Notes on the study in general: Clonality above 26.8% at surgery always came with endoscopic recurrence.

Included were adult ileal or ileocolonic Crohn's patients indicated for ileocolonic resection. As to this clone: Its antigen is still unknown.

Trimming removed 3 bases at V and 2 bases at J, with 14 bases between. The germline gives CDR1 SGHRS, CDR2 YFSETQ. The CDR3 has 15 amino acids. Using immunoSEQ multiplex PCR, the repertoire was profiled, and TCRdb retains in-frame clones only, with some absent. The sample lists about 16,000 clones; 88% were seen once. This chain uses TRBV5-1 with TRBJ2-5; D is possibly TRBD1 (6 bases). This sequence was found in an adult with Crohn's disease. Sequenced input: ileal tissue. The CDR3: CASSWGHARQETQYF. CDR3 nucleotides: TGCGCCAGCAGCTGGGGACACGCTCGGCAAGAGACCCAGTACTTC.